This T cell receptor (beta chain) was sequenced during a study of blood T cell repertoires in COVID-19. Authors' methods: From reference gene primer amplification, estimates of nucleated cell counts were derived. Measured with immunoSEQ multiplex PCR; TCRdb has only the in-frame clones, and not every one. V and J calls and clone size come straight from that table; D and trimming were deduced from the DNA. This sample has 65,000 to 75,000 clones, with about four fifths found just once. Germline V gene sequence: CDR1 MNHNS, CDR2 SASEGT. Trimming took 2 bases from V and 7 from J, leaving 11 bases between them. The CDR3 covers 13 residues.

J is TRBJ1-2 and V is TRBV6-1; TRBD1 might be the D (5 bases). The sample comprised peripheral blood. The sequence was obtained from a man in his 70s with acute or convalescent COVID-19. DNA of the CDR3: TGTGCCAGCAGTGAAAGTCCAGGGCTTGGCTACACCTTC. Protein product: CASSESPGLGYTF.